This is a list of T cell receptor beta chains from one sample in a study of blood T cells in healthy people across ages. One entry per CDR3 protein results from TCRdb running MiXCR on the 5' RACE reads. Of 850,000 or so distinct CDR3 sequences listed, less than 35% are singletons. The sequenced sample was blood. The receptors come from a woman of 80 years or more in good health. CDR3s leave out the opening cysteine and the closing phenylalanine or tryptophan. A D gene is named only where the DNA matches it firmly.

J gene,D gene,V gene,CDR3 protein
TRBJ2-1,NA,TRBV5-6,ASSFHNNEQF
TRBJ1-3,NA,TRBV7-9,ASSLRQGNTIY
TRBJ1-2,TRBD1,TRBV20-1,SARAGTGANGYT
TRBJ2-1,TRBD1,TRBV29-1,SVERDRNYNEQF
TRBJ1-1,NA,TRBV29-1,SVTTGANTEAF
TRBJ2-3,NA,TRBV7-8,ASSYTGGDTQY
TRBJ2-2,NA,TRBV28,ASKRAGSNSANTGELF
TRBJ1-1,TRBD1,TRBV7-8,ASSPSRGRGTEAF
TRBJ1-4,TRBD1,TRBV4-3,ASSFGTGDEKLF
TRBJ1-4,NA,TRBV7-9,ASSLAETSNEKLF
TRBJ1-2,NA,TRBV20-1,SARVLYGYT
TRBJ2-3,NA,TRBV12-3/TRBV12-4,ASGKWGGADVQY
TRBJ1-1,NA,TRBV7-2,ASGVDRNTEAF
TRBJ2-2,NA,TRBV6-1,ASYFDRANTGELF
TRBJ2-7,NA,TRBV7-9,ASRNSNGPGEQY
TRBJ2-7,NA,TRBV2,ASSARVYEQY
TRBJ2-5,NA,TRBV11-2,ASSLGFKETQY
TRBJ1-5,TRBD1,TRBV30,AWSIGQGSQPQH
TRBJ1-5,NA,TRBV30,AWSRQAGNQPQH
TRBJ2-7,TRBD1,TRBV7-9,ASSLWDRGQY
NA,NA,TRBV7-2,ASSSPGSRRETQY
TRBJ1-2,TRBD1,TRBV6-1,ASTPTGRGVDVYGYT
TRBJ2-2,NA,TRBV27,ASSLFTGSNTGELF
TRBJ1-5,NA,TRBV24-1,ATSDLNQPQH
TRBJ2-5,TRBD2,TRBV6-5,ASSGGGGVQRTQY
TRBJ1-2,NA,TRBV20-1,SARYRTVGYGYT
TRBJ2-2,TRBD1,TRBV20-1,SARGQGAVTGELF
TRBJ2-6,TRBD1,TRBV4-1,ASSQDRVASGANVLT
TRBJ1-4,NA,TRBV20-1,SVVISGTKLF